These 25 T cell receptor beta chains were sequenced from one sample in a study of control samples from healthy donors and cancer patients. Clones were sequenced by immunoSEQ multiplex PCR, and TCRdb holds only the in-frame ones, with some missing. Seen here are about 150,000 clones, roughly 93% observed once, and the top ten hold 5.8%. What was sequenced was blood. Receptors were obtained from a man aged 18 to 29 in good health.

For the CDR3, the DNA is TGTGCCAGCTCACGAACAGGGGGCCATCAGCCCCAGCATTTT. Encoded protein: CASSRTGGHQPQHF. The rearrangement links TRBV18 to TRBJ1-5; 9 positions match TRBD1. This CDR3 is built from 14 residues. J lost 5 bases, V lost 4 bases, and 3 bases had no gene match. CDR1 KGHSH and CDR2 LQKENI come from the germline V gene.

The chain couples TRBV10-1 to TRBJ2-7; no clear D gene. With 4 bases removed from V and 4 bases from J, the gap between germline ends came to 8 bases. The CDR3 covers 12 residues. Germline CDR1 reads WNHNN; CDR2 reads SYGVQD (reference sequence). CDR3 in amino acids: CASSGRLYEQYF. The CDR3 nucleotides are TGCGCCAGCAGTGGACGGTTATACGAGCAGTACTTC.

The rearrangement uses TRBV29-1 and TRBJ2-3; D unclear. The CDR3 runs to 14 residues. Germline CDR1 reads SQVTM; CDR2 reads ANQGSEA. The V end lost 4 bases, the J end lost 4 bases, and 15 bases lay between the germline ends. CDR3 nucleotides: TGCAGCGTTGGTGGGCAGTTTAGGGCAGATACGCAGTATTTT. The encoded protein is CSVGGQFRADTQYF.

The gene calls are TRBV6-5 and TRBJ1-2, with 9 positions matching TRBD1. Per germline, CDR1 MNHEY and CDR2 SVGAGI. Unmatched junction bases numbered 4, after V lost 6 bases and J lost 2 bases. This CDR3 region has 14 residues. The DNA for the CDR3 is TGTGCCAGCAGCCGGGACAGGGTAAACTATGGCTACACCTTC. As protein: CASSRDRVNYGYTF.

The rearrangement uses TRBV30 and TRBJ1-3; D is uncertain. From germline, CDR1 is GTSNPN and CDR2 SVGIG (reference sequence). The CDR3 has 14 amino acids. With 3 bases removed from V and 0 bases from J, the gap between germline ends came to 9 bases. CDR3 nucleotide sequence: TGTGCCTGGAGGAGGCAGAGCTCTGGAAACACCATATATTTT. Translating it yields CAWRRQSSGNTIYF.

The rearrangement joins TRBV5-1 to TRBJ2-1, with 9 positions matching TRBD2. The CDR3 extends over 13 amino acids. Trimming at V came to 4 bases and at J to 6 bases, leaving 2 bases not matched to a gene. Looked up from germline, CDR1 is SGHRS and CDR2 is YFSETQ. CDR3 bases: TGCGCCAGCAGCATTAGCGGGGGCAATGAGCAGTTCTTC. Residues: CASSISGGNEQFF.

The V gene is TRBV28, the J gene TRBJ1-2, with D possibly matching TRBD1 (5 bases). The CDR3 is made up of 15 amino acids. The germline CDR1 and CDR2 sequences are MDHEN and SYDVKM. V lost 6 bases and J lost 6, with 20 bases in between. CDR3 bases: TGTGCCAGCAGCTCTTCTTGGGGGGGTTCCCATGGCTACACCTTC. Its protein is CASSSSWGGSHGYTF.

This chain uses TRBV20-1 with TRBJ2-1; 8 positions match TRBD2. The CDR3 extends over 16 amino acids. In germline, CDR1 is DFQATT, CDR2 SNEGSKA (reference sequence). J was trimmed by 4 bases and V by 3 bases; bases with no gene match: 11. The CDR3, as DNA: TGCAGTGCTAGTCCTCTCCGGGAGGGCCGGTACAATGAGCAGTTCTTC. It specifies CSASPLREGRYNEQFF.

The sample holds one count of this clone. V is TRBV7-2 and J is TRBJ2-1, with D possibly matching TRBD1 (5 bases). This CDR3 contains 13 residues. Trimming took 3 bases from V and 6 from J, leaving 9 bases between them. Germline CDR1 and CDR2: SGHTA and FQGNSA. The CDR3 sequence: CASSFDSVNEQFF. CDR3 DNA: TGTGCCAGCAGCTTCGACAGCGTCAATGAGCAGTTCTTC.

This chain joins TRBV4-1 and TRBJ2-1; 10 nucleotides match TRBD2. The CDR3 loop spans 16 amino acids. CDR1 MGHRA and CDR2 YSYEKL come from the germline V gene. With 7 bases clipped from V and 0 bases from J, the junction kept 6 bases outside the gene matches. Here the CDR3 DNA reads TGCGCCAGCACGGCTAGCGGGGGACCCTCCTACAATGAGCAGTTCTTC. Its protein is CASTASGGPSYNEQFF.

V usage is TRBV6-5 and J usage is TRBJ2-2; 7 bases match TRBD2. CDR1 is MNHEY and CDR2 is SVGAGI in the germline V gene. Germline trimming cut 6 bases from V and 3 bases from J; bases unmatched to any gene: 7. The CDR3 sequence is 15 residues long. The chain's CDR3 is CASSRLGRDTGELFF. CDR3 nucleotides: TGTGCCAGCAGCCGCCTAGGGAGGGACACCGGGGAGCTGTTTTTT.

This CDR3 is CASSPGVQETQYF. CDR3 DNA: TGTGCCAGCAGCCCAGGGGTACAAGAGACCCAGTACTTC. The chain uses TRBV5-6 and TRBJ2-5; a possible D gene is TRBD1 (6 bases). The V and J ends lost 4 bases and 2 bases respectively, with 9 bases between them. CDR1 is SGHDT and CDR2 is YYEEEE in the germline V gene. This CDR3 has 13 residues. The full variable domain, completed using reference TRBV5-6 and TRBJ2-5, is DAGVTQSPTHLIKTRGQQVTLRCSPKSGHDTVSWYQQALGQGPQFIFQYYEEEERQRGNFPDRFSGHQFPNYSSELNVNALLLGDSALYLCASSPGVQETQYFGPGTRLLVL.

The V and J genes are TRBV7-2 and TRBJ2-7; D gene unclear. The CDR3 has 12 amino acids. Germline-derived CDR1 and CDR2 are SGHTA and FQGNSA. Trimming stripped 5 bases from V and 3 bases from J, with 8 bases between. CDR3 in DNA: TGTGCCAGCAGCGATGACGGCTACGAGCAGTACTTC. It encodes CASSDDGYEQYF. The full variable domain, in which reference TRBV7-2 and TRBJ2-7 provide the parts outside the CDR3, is GAGVSQSPSNKVTEKGKDVELRCDPISGHTALYWYRQSLGQGLEFLIYFQGNSAPDKSGLPSDRFSAERTGGSVSTLTIQRTQQEDSAVYLCASSDDGYEQYFGPGTRLTVT.

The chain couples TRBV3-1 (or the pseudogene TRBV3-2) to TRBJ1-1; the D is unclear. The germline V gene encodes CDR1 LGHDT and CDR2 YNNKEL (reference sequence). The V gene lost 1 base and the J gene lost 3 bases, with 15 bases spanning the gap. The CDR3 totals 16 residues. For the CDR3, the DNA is TGTGCCAGCAGCCAAGGTAGCCCTGTATGGTACACTGAAGCTTTCTTT. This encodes CASSQGSPVWYTEAFF.

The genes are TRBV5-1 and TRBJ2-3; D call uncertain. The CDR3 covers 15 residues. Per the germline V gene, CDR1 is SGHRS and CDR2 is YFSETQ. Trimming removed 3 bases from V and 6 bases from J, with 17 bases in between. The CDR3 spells CASSSRLEGSDTQYF. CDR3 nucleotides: TGCGCCAGCAGCTCCAGACTGGAAGGGTCGGATACGCAGTATTTT.

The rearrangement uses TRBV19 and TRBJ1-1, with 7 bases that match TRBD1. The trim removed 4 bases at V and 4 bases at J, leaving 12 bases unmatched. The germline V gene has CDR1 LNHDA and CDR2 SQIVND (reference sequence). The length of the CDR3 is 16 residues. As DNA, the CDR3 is TGTGCCAGTAGTACAAGACAGGGACGGGGTGGCACTGAAGCTTTCTTT. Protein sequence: CASSTRQGRGGTEAFF.

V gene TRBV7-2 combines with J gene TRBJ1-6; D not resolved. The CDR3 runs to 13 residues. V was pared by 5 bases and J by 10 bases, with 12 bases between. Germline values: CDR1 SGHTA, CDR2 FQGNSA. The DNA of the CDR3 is TGTGCCAGCAGCCCCCGATGGTCCTCACCCCTCCACTTT. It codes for CASSPRWSSPLHF.

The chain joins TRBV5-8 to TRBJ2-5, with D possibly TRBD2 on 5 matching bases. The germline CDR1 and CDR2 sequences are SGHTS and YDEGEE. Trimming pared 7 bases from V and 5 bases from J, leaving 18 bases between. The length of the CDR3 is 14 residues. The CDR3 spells CASAREGRYETQYF. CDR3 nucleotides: TGTGCCAGCGCCCGTGAGGGCCGCTATGAGACCCAGTACTTC. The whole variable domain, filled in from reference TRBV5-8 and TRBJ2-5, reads EAGVTQSPTHLIKTRGQQATLRCSPISGHTSVYWYQQALGLGLQFLLWYDEGEERNRGNFPPRFSGRQFPNYSSELNVNALELEDSALYLCASAREGRYETQYFGPGTRLLVL.

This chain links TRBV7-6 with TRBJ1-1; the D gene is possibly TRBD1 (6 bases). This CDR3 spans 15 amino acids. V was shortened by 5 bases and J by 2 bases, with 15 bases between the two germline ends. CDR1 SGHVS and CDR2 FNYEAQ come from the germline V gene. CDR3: CASSEGDRFNTEAFF. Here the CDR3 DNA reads TGTGCCAGCAGCGAGGGAGACAGGTTCAACACTGAAGCTTTCTTT. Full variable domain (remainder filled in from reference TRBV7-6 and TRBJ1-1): GAGVSQSPRYKVTKRGQDVALRCDPISGHVSLYWYRQALGQGPEFLTYFNYEAQQDKSGLPNDRFSAERPEGSISTLTIQRTEQRDSAMYRCASSEGDRFNTEAFFGQGTRLTVV.

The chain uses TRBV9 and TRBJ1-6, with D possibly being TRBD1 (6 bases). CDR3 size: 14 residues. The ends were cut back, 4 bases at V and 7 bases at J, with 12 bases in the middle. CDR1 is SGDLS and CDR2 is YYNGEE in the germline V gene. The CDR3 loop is CASSSRDTNSPLHF. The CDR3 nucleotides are TGTGCCAGCAGCTCACGGGACACCAATTCACCCCTCCACTTT.

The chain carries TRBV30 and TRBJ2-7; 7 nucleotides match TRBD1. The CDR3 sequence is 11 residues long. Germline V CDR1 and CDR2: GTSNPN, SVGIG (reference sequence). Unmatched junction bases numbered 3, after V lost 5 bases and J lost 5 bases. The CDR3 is CAWQTGDEQYF. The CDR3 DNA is TGTGCCTGGCAAACAGGGGACGAGCAGTACTTC.

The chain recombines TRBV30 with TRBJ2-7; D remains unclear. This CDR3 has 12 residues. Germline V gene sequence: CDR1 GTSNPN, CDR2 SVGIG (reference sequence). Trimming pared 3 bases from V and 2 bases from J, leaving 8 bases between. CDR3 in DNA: TGTGCCTGGAGCGACGGAGCCTACGAGCAGTACTTC. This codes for CAWSDGAYEQYF.

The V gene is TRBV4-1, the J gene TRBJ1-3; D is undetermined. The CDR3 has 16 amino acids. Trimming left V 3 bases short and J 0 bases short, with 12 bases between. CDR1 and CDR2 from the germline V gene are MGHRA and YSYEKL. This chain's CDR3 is CASSHPGRDSGNTIYF. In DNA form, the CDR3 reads TGCGCCAGCAGCCACCCCGGACGGGACTCTGGAAACACCATATATTTT.

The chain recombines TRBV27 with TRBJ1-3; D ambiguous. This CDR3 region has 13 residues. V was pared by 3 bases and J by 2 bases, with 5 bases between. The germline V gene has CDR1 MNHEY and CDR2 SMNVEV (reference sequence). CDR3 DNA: TGTGCCAGCAGTTTCGCCCCTGGAAACACCATATATTTT. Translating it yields CASSFAPGNTIYF.

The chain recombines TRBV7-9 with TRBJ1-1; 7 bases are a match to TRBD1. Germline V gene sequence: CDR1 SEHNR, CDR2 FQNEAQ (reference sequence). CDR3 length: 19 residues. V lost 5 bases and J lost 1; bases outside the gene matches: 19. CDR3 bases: TGTGCCAGCAGCATCAACCCCGGAGGGGGACAGCCCCAGAACACTGAAGCTTTCTTT. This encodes CASSINPGGGQPQNTEAFF.